The 4 T cell receptor beta chains below come from one sample, sequenced in a study of cytomegalovirus exposure and HLA in healthy donors. Primers for the PCR totalled 60 Vbeta and 13 Jbeta. Assay used: immunoSEQ multiplex PCR; TCRdb lists only in-frame clones, some missing. Found here are approximately 150,000 clones, around 73% of them singletons; the top ten hold about 5%. Sequenced input: PBMCs. The receptors originated from a woman aged 18-29 years in good health and CMV-seropositive.

Only one count was recorded for this clone. This chain links TRBV30 with TRBJ1-2; tentative D call: TRBD1 (5 bases). The CDR3 length is 15 residues. The V end was cut by 3 bases, the J end by 8 bases, with 22 bases between. Germline-derived CDR1 and CDR2 are GTSNPN and SVGIG (reference sequence). The CDR3 region is CAWRDPGLRSGGYTF. The DNA for the CDR3 is TGTGCCTGGAGGGACCCGGGACTTCGATCAGGGGGCTACACCTTC. Supplemented by reference TRBV30 and TRBJ1-2, the full variable domain reads SQTIHQWPATLVQPVGSPLSLECTVEGTSNPNLYWYRQAAGRGLQLLFYSVGIGQISSEVPQNLSASRPQDRQFILSSKKLLLSDSGFYLCAWRDPGLRSGGYTFGSGTRLTVV.

This sequence joins TRBV7-2 and TRBJ1-3; D remains unclear. The CDR3 consists of 16 residues. CDR1 SGHTA and CDR2 FQGNSA come from the germline V gene. The V gene lost 5 bases and the J gene lost 0 bases, with 14 bases spanning the gap. The CDR3 DNA reads TGTGCCAGCAGCCCCCGGCGGGCAAGCTCTGGAAACACCATATATTTT. It yields the protein CASSPRRASSGNTIYF.

The rearrangement uses TRBV27 and TRBJ2-7; the match to TRBD1 covers 10 bases. CDR1 and CDR2 (germline): MNHEY, SMNVEV (reference sequence). This CDR3 is 16 amino acids long. Germline trimming cut 2 bases from V and 4 bases from J; bases unmatched to any gene: 8. The CDR3 DNA reads as TGTGCCAGCAGTTTACGGGGACAGGGGAAAAGTTACGAGCAGTACTTC. Amino acid sequence: CASSLRGQGKSYEQYF.

The chain joins TRBV15 to TRBJ2-2, with 11 bases that match TRBD1. This CDR3 region has 16 residues. Germline CDR1 and CDR2: LNHNV and YYDKDF (reference sequence). J gave up 8 bases and V 4 bases, and 9 bases lay outside the gene matches. The CDR3 spells CATSKGTGGPRGELFF. DNA for the CDR3: TGTGCCACCAGCAAAGGGACAGGGGGGCCGAGAGGGGAGCTGTTTTTT.